These 32 T cell receptor delta chains came from one sample sequenced in a study of Vδ1+ human thymocytes. Their antigens remain unidentified. Study-wide findings and caveats: Highly polyclonal TRG and TRD repertoires with Gaussian CDR3 length distributions appeared in thymus.

Extracted RNA was reverse transcribed into cDNA. The CDR3 regions were amplified by multiplex PCR from V-gene primers to a constant-region primer. TCRdb reanalysed the multiplex PCR reads via CATT. Among around 26,000 delta-chain clones listed, around 28% were seen once. Sequencing used Vdelta1+ gamma-delta thymocytes from the thymus. Stated subset: FACS-sorted CD3+ TCRalphabeta- TCRVdelta1+ TCRVdelta2- thymocytes. Source of these receptors: a boy younger than two who had congenital heart surgery.

This chain links TRDV1 with TRDJ1, with D tentatively TRDD3 (5 bases). The V end lost 1 base, the J end lost 0 bases, and 27 bases lay between the germline ends. CDR3 length equals 21 residues. The germline gives CDR1 TSWWSYY, CDR2 QGS. For the CDR3, the DNA is TGTGCTCTTGGGGAACCGTCTTGGCCCTTATCGGGGGGTCTGTACACCGATAAACTCATCTTT. Translation: CALGEPSWPLSGGLYTDKLIF.

Remarks on this clone: This clone may be a read error of a much larger clone one base away. V is TRDV1 and J is TRDJ1; TRDD3 matches at 12 bases. With 2 bases clipped from V and 7 bases from J, the junction kept 14 bases outside the gene matches. Germline V lookup: CDR1 TSWWSYY, CDR2 QGS. The CDR3 loop spans 18 amino acids. CDR3 in DNA: TGTGCTCTTGGGGAAAACTTCCCCTCCCTGGGGGATACGAGTAAACTCATCTTT. Protein product: CALGENFPSLGDTSKLIF.

V usage is TRDV1 and J usage is TRDJ1; the D gene is possibly TRDD2 (5 bases). The CDR3 sequence is 19 residues long. Trimming took 0 bases from V and 1 from J, leaving 21 bases between them. Germline values: CDR1 TSWWSYY, CDR2 QGS. The CDR3 loop reads CALGELASPGLLPTDKLIF. CDR3 bases: TGTGCTCTTGGGGAACTCGCATCCCCCGGCCTTCTTCCCACCGATAAACTCATCTTT.

About this clone: A read error may produce the germline difference seen at one junction end. V usage is TRDV1 and J usage is TRDJ1; 9 positions agree with TRDD2. Germline V gives CDR1 TSWWSYY, CDR2 QGS. The CDR3 covers 23 residues. CDR3 bases: TGTGCTCTTGGGGCCCACATCCCAGCCTTCCTACCCGCCGTGAGGTGGTACACCGATAAACTCACCTTT. This sequence encodes CALGAHIPAFLPAVRWYTDKLTF.

A word on this clone: This specimen includes other DNA sequences encoding the same CDR3. The chain carries TRDV1 and TRDJ1; no firm D call. V lost 3 bases and J 4 bases, leaving 12 bases between the germline ends. Germline loops: CDR1 TSWWSYY, CDR2 QGS. The length of the CDR3 is 14 residues. CDR3 sequence (DNA): TGTGCTCTTGGGGAGCGGCCCACTTTCGATAAACTCATCTTT. Translation gives CALGERPTFDKLIF.

This clone was detected a few times. The chain uses TRDV1 and TRDJ1; D is possibly TRDD3 (6 bases). The germline V gene encodes CDR1 TSWWSYY and CDR2 QGS. The CDR3 consists of 17 residues. V gave up 0 bases and J gave up 5 bases, with 19 bases separating them. Here the CDR3 reads CALGELLGGLRADKLIF. The CDR3, as DNA: TGTGCTCTTGGGGAACTCCTTGGGGGCTTACGCGCTGATAAACTCATCTTT.

For this clone: A far larger clone lies a single base away; this is likely a read error. V is TRDV2 and J is TRDJ1, with a possible D match to TRDD3 (6 bases). The germline V gene has CDR1 GEAIGNYY and CDR2 EKD. The CDR3 spans 12 residues. Trimming cost V 9 bases and J 3 bases, with 13 bases left between them. The CDR3 sequence: CARLYWADKLIF. The DNA for the CDR3 is TGTGCCCGCCTATACTGGGCCGATAAACTCATCTTT.

The gene calls are TRDV1 and TRDJ1; D is possibly TRDD2 (9 bases). V was pared by 2 bases and J by 1 base, with 29 bases between. The CDR3 has 21 amino acids. CDR1 and CDR2 from the germline V gene are TSWWSYY and QGS. The CDR3 here is CALGERTFLPGIRSPTDKLIF. In nucleotides, the CDR3 is TGTGCTCTTGGGGAAAGGACCTTCCTACCCGGGATACGCTCTCCCACCGATAAACTCATCTTT.

This clone occurred a few times. The V gene is TRDV1, the J gene TRDJ1, with 9 bases lining up with TRDD3. The V gene end was trimmed by 2 bases and the J gene end by 3 bases; junction bases not matched to a gene: 13. Germline CDR1 is TSWWSYY and CDR2 is QGS. The CDR3 spans 18 residues. The CDR3 loop is CALGENPGGYRRADKLIF. The CDR3 DNA follows: TGTGCTCTTGGGGAAAACCCCGGGGGATACCGGAGGGCCGATAAACTCATCTTT.

The V call is TRDV1, the J call TRDJ1, with 12 bases that match TRDD3. Germline V gene data show CDR1 as TSWWSYY and CDR2 as QGS. This CDR3 comprises 17 residues. Germline trimming cut 1 base from V and 8 bases from J; bases unmatched to any gene: 11. The DNA of the CDR3 is TGTGCTCTTGGGGAACACACGGCTGGGGGATACGAATCCAAACTCATCTTT. Translation: CALGEHTAGGYESKLIF.

Remarks on this clone: This clone may be a read error of a much larger clone one base away. The rearrangement uses TRDV1 and TRDJ1; 7 nucleotides agree with TRDD3. The V gene end was trimmed by 1 base and the J gene end by 4 bases; junction bases not matched to a gene: 15. The CDR3 contains 18 residues. Germline assignment: CDR1 TSWWSYY and CDR2 QGS. The CDR3 coding sequence is TGTGCTCTTGGGGAACGTAGACGAGGGTGCTGGGGGTTCGATAAACTCATCTTT. It is translated as CALGERRRGCWGFDKLIF.

V and J are TRDV2 and TRDJ3; TRDD3 matches at 9 bases. The V gene's germline CDR1 is GEAIGNYY and CDR2 EKD. This CDR3 spans 23 amino acids. The ends lost 7 bases at V and 2 bases at J; junction bases unmatched: 26. The CDR3 region is CACPTGPNLLLGDPPWDTRQMFF. CDR3 bases: TGTGCCTGCCCTACGGGACCCAACTTACTACTGGGGGACCCCCCCTGGGACACCCGACAGATGTTTTTC.

In the case of this clone: Other DNA variants within this sample encode the same CDR3. J is TRDJ1 and V is TRDV1; D not certain. Germline CDR1 is TSWWSYY and CDR2 is QGS. The CDR3 spans 20 residues. V was clipped by 1 base and J by 0 bases, with 24 bases between them. Here the CDR3 DNA reads TGTGCTCTTGGGGAACAGGAGCGTGGTTACGACGTGGAGTACACCGATAAACTCATCTTT. Translated, it gives CALGEQERGYDVEYTDKLIF.

The table lists this clone with a few counts. The chain employs TRDV1 and TRDJ1, with a weak D call TRDD2 (5 bases). There are 15 residues in the CDR3. The germline V gene has CDR1 TSWWSYY and CDR2 QGS. V gave up 3 bases and J gave up 5 bases, with 16 bases separating them. The CDR3 DNA reads as TGTGCTCTTGGGGACCCAAGGCCTACCCCAGATAAACTCATCTTT. This encodes CALGDPRPTPDKLIF.

As for this clone: One base away lies a much larger clone, so this may be a sequencing read error. The gene calls are TRDV1 and TRDJ1; D unresolved. The germline gives CDR1 TSWWSYY, CDR2 QGS. The length of the CDR3 is 12 residues. The V end lost 11 bases, the J end lost 0 bases, and 10 bases lay between the germline ends. CDR3 in DNA: TGTGCTGTTAAAGCCTACACCGATAAACTCATCTTT. This sequence encodes CAVKAYTDKLIF.

With respect to this clone: This could be a read error, since a much larger clone is one nucleotide away. The rearrangement uses TRDV1 and TRDJ1; no firm D call. CDR3 size: 16 residues. CDR1 and CDR2 (germline): TSWWSYY, QGS. CDR3 DNA: TGTGCTCTTGGGGAAATTCTATTCCCGTCAACCGATCAACTCATCTTT. Translated, it gives CALGEILFPSTDQLIF.

V is TRDV1 and J is TRDJ1; D possibly uses TRDD2 or TRDD3 (9 bases each). The CDR3 runs 23 residues. Per the germline V gene, CDR1 is TSWWSYY and CDR2 is QGS. V lost 3 bases and J lost 0, with 35 bases in between. CDR3 loop: CALGDPWPSYAGGSGDHTDKLIF. In DNA form, the CDR3 reads TGTGCTCTTGGGGACCCATGGCCTTCCTACGCTGGGGGATCCGGCGATCACACCGATAAACTCATCTTT.

This clone showed up many times. The chain links TRDV1 to TRDJ1; 9 bases line up with TRDD3. This CDR3 region has 18 residues. Germline trimming cut 3 bases from V and 3 bases from J; bases unmatched to any gene: 14. Germline V gene data show CDR1 as TSWWSYY and CDR2 as QGS. The CDR3 loop reads CALGDRPTGGYLADKLIF. The CDR3 coding sequence is TGTGCTCTTGGGGACCGACCTACGGGGGGATACTTGGCCGATAAACTCATCTTT.

A word on this clone: The sample has other DNA sequences that encode this CDR3 too. The chain couples TRDV1 to TRDJ1, with 11 bases fitting TRDD3. Trimming removed 1 base from V and 3 bases from J; junction bases left unmatched: 25. The V gene's germline CDR1 is TSWWSYY and CDR2 QGS. CDR3 length: 23 residues. The DNA of the CDR3 is TGTGCTCTTGGGGAACGCTCACCCGCCTTCCTCCCTGTACTGGGGGATAAAGCCGATAAACTCATCTTT. Translated: CALGERSPAFLPVLGDKADKLIF.

This clone counts as medium-sized. The gene calls are TRDV1 and TRDJ1; D uncertain. Germline-derived CDR1 and CDR2 are TSWWSYY and QGS. The CDR3 sequence is 16 residues long. V shed 2 bases and J shed 0 bases, with 13 bases lying between them. The CDR3 region is CALGEITDKNTDKLIF. The CDR3 DNA sequence: TGTGCTCTTGGGGAAATAACTGATAAGAACACCGATAAACTCATCTTT.

The V gene is TRDV1, the J gene TRDJ1; the match to TRDD3 covers 10 bases. Germline values: CDR1 TSWWSYY, CDR2 QGS. The J segment lost 8 bases and the V segment lost 2 bases, leaving 20 bases of the junction unmatched. The CDR3 spans 19 residues. The CDR3 reads CALGESLLHALGDGLKLIF. The DNA for the CDR3 is TGTGCTCTTGGGGAAAGCCTTCTTCACGCACTGGGGGATGGACTGAAACTCATCTTT.

The table lists this clone with a few counts. The chain links TRDV1 to TRDJ1; 11 positions match TRDD3. The J segment lost 4 bases and the V segment lost 0 bases, leaving 19 bases of the junction unmatched. CDR1 TSWWSYY and CDR2 QGS come from the germline V gene. This CDR3 has 21 amino acids. The CDR3 DNA is TGTGCTCTTGGGGAACTGGGCCGGGGGTGTTGTGGGGGATACGCTGGCGATAAACTCATCTTT. Its protein is CALGELGRGCCGGYAGDKLIF.

This clone was recorded a few times. This chain links TRDV1 with TRDJ1; 13 nucleotides agree with TRDD3. CDR1 is TSWWSYY, CDR2 QGS, per germline. CDR3 size: 23 residues. J gave up 4 bases and V 2 bases, and 25 bases lay outside the gene matches. CDR3 protein: CALGEGPTLALLGDTRKVDKLIF. Written as DNA, the CDR3 is TGTGCTCTTGGGGAAGGACCTACTCTGGCTTTACTGGGGGATACGCGTAAGGTCGATAAACTCATCTTT.

This clone has only a few counts. It may be a read error: a sequence one base away is much more abundant. The genes are TRDV1 and TRDJ1; D is undetermined. Germline values: CDR1 TSWWSYY, CDR2 QGS. The CDR3 is 12 residues long. The CDR3 spells CALGDPTEKLIF. The CDR3 DNA reads as TGTGCTCTTGGGGACCCCACCGAAAAACTCATCTTT.

Judged by abundance, this clone is medium-sized. The chain employs TRDV1 and TRDJ1; D gene ambiguous. Germline loops: CDR1 TSWWSYY, CDR2 QGS. The CDR3 length is 17 residues. Trimming took 2 bases from V and 0 from J, leaving 16 bases between them. Here the CDR3 reads CALGENHQSTNTDKLIF. DNA of the CDR3: TGTGCTCTTGGGGAAAATCACCAATCCACAAACACCGATAAACTCATCTTT.

About this clone: Given a much more abundant clone one base away, this may be a read error. The V gene is TRDV1, the J gene TRDJ1; 8 nucleotides match TRDD3. CDR1 is TSWWSYY and CDR2 is QGS in the germline V gene. CDR3 length equals 17 residues. CDR3 in DNA: TGTGCTCGTGGGGCCACGGGGATACTCCCTTGGGCCGATAAACTCATCTTT. This sequence encodes CARGATGILPWADKLIF.

V usage is TRDV1 and J usage is TRDJ1, with TRDD3 identical over 7 bases. The germline V gene encodes CDR1 TSWWSYY and CDR2 QGS. The CDR3 is made up of 15 amino acids. With V trimmed by 4 bases and J by 12 bases, 17 bases remained unmatched. The CDR3 coding sequence is TGTGCTCTTGGGGCCATTCCCGGGGGGATGCTATCGGTCATCTTT. Translating gives CALGAIPGGMLSVIF.

In regard to this clone: A much bigger clone sits one base away, suggesting this may be a read error. This chain links TRDV1 with TRDJ1, with D hard to call. The germline CDR1 and CDR2 sequences are TSWWSYY and QGS. The V end lost 5 bases, the J end lost 0 bases, and 16 bases lay between the germline ends. The length of the CDR3 is 16 residues. The CDR3: CALGSHQCPHTDKLIF. CDR3 bases: TGTGCTCTTGGGAGCCACCAATGCCCCCACACCGATAAACTCATCTTT.

By proportion, this clone is medium-sized. This CDR3 is also generated by other DNA sequences in the sample. J is TRDJ1 and V is TRDV1, with 10 bases that match TRDD3. CDR3 length equals 19 residues. The germline gives CDR1 TSWWSYY, CDR2 QGS. Trimming at V came to 0 bases and at J to 9 bases, leaving 19 bases not matched to a gene. The chain's CDR3 is CALGELFPLLLGDLGQLIF. The CDR3 bases are TGTGCTCTTGGGGAACTCTTCCCTCTTCTACTGGGGGATCTTGGCCAACTCATCTTT.

This clone is medium-sized by share. Other DNA sequences from this sample encode an identical CDR3 as well. The chain combines TRDV1 with TRDJ1; D is undetermined. The CDR3 length is 14 residues. The germline V gene encodes CDR1 TSWWSYY and CDR2 QGS. Deletions cut 5 bases from V and 0 bases from J, with 10 bases between. The CDR3 here is CALGSARNTDKLIF. DNA for the CDR3: TGTGCTCTTGGGTCCGCTAGGAACACCGATAAACTCATCTTT.

A word on this clone: Different DNA sequences within this sample yield the same CDR3. The chain links TRDV1 to TRDJ1; 7 bases align to TRDD3. Trimming removed 4 bases from V and 1 base from J; junction bases left unmatched: 21. CDR3 length: 20 amino acids. Germline CDR1 and CDR2: TSWWSYY and QGS. The chain's CDR3 is CALGALRGAQYWGFTDKLIF. CDR3 DNA: TGTGCTCTTGGGGCCCTCAGGGGTGCCCAGTACTGGGGATTCACCGATAAACTCATCTTT.

A note on this clone: This specimen includes other DNA sequences encoding the same CDR3. V is TRDV2 and J is TRDJ1; 10 bases are a match to TRDD3. The CDR3 contains 17 residues. Germline V gives CDR1 GEAIGNYY, CDR2 EKD. Unmatched junction bases numbered 18, after V lost 7 bases and J lost 5 bases. For the CDR3, the DNA is TGTGCCTGCGGTATTTGCTACTGGGGGATCCCCTTTGATAAACTCATCTTT. It is translated as CACGICYWGIPFDKLIF.